Sequencing of this T cell receptor beta chain was carried out in a study of CD8 T cells in Susac syndrome (dated by TCRdb to the late 2010s). Study-wide context: The study used repertoire sequencing to test whether antigen drove CD8+ T cell activation and differentiation in Susac syndrome. Beyond this particular receptor, the publication reports: The number of individuals in the TCR sequencing and HLA analysis was acknowledged as relatively small.

In regard to this clonotype: Its antigen has not been determined. Base qualities were left out, and no much larger clone turns up one base away.

RNA was extracted using the RNeasy kit, and roughly 0.5 to 1 ug of the RNA was reverse transcribed with random hexamers. The immunoSEQ multiplex PCR assay, covering 54 Vbeta and 13 Jbeta segments, was used to amplify TCR beta CDR3 regions. To correct PCR amplification bias, a synthetic template baseline was used for both primer optimization and computational correction. The paper's data handling went like this. Reads were assigned to V, D and J genes according to IMGT and analyzed in immunoSEQ Analyzer, with only productive sequences retained. To calculate clonality, Shannon entropy was normalized by log2 of the number of productive unique sequences and then subtracted from one. For each patient and control, public and private clones were evaluated among the 100 most prevalent clones. Clones were defined as Susac-specific when absent from the healthy and MS cohorts, from approximately 1,100 published viral clones and from other ImmuneACCESS disease sequences. TCRdb passed the public sequencing reads through fastp at Q25 and MiXCR, retaining productive beta sequences. Every entry covers one CDR3 protein and lists the most common genes and DNA from its rows. TCRdb's processing, not the study's, gives the V and J calls here. This sample is represented by about 250,000 distinct CDR3 sequences; 90% to 95% of them were singletons. Of the sample, approximately 0.07% falls within the top ten clones.

From the germline V gene (reference sequence), CDR1 is DFQATT and CDR2 is SNEGSKA. V was cut back by 4 bases and J by 9 bases, leaving a gap of 17 bases between them. The CDR3 contains 13 residues, cysteine and phenylalanine counted. Left in the record is the CDR3 DNA by itself, 39 bases read in frame from the first base. High-throughput TCR beta sequencing profiled peripheral blood CD8+ and CD4+ T cells from healthy donors, Susac syndrome patients and multiple sclerosis patients. Multiple sclerosis controls were treatment-naive patients with stable or active relapsing-remitting disease fulfilling revised McDonald criteria. Bulk CD8+ and CD4+ T cells were purified by magnetic negative isolation, while CD8+ TEMRA cells were enriched using FACS. Blood was drawn into EDTA tubes, processed within 24 hours, and PBMCs were isolated by density gradient centrifugation. PBMCs intended for TCR sequencing were frozen in liquid nitrogen and were later thawed in a 37 degrees C water bath. Purity of sorted or isolated CD4+, CD8+ and CD8+ TEMRA cells was at least 90%.

Here the chain combines TRBV20-1 and TRBJ2-3; no D gene call is confident. The TCR sequence derives from a human donor with multiple sclerosis. The sequencing input was CD4+ T cells from PBMCs. The sequenced DNA: TGCAGTGCTACCCTTCTCCGCGGAGACACGCAGTATTTT. Its product reads: CSATLLRGDTQYF.